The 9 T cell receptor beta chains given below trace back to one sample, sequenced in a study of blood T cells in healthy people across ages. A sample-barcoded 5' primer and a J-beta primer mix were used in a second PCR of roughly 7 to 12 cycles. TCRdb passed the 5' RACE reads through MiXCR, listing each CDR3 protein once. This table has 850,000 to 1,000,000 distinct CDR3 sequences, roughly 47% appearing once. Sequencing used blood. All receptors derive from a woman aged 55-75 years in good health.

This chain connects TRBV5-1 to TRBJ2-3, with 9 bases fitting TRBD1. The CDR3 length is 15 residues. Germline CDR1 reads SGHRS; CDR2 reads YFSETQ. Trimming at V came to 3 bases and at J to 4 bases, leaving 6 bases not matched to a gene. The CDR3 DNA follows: TGCGCCAGCAGCTGGGGACAGGGTTTATCAGATACGCAGTATTTT. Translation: CASSWGQGLSDTQYF.

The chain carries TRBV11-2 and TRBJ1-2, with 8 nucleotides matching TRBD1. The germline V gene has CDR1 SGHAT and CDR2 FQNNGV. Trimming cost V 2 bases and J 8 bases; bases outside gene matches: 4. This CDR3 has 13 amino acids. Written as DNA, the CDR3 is TGTGCCAGCAGCTTAAGGCCAGGGGGCGGCTACACCTTC. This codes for CASSLRPGGGYTF.

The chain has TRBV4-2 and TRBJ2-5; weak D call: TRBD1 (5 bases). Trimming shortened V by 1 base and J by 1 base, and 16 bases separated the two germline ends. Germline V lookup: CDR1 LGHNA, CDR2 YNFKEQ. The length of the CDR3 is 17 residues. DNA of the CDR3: TGTGCCAGCAGCCAAGGTCACAAGGGGCCTTCCCAAGAGACCCAGTACTTC. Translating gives CASSQGHKGPSQETQYF.

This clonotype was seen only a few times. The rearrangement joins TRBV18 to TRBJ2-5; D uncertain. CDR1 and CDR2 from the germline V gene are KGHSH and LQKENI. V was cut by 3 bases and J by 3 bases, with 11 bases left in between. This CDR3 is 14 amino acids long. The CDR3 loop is CASSPEGAEETQYF. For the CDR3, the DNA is TGTGCCAGCTCACCCGAAGGCGCCGAAGAGACCCAGTACTTC.

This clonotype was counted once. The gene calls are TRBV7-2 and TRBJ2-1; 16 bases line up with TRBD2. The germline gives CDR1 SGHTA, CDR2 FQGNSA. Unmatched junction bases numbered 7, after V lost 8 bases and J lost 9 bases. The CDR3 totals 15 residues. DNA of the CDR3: TGTGCCAGCCCCGGGACTAGCGGGAGGGCCGTTGAGCAGTTCTTC. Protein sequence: CASPGTSGRAVEQFF. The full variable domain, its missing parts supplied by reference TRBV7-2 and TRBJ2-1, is GAGVSQSPSNKVTEKGKDVELRCDPISGHTALYWYRQSLGQGLEFLIYFQGNSAPDKSGLPSDRFSAERTGGSVSTLTIQRTQQEDSAVYLCASPGTSGRAVEQFFGPGTRLTVL.

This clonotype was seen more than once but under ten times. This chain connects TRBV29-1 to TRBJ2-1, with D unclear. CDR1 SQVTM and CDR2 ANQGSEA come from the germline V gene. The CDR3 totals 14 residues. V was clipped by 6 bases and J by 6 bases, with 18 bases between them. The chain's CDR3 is CSVPFWWPGNEQFF. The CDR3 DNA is TGCAGCGTGCCTTTTTGGTGGCCGGGCAATGAGCAGTTCTTC.

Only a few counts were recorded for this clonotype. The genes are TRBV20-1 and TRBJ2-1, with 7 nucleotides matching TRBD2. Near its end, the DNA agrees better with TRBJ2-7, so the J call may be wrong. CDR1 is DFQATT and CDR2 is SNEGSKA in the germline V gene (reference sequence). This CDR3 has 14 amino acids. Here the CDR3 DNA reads TGCAGTGCTAGGGGCGGCGGGGGTCTACGAGGGCAGTACTTC. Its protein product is CSARGGGGLRGQYF.

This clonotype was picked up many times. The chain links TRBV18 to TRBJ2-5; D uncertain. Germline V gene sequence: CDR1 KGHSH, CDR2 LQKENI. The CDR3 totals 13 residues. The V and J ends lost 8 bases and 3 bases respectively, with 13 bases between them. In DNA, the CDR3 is TGTGCCAGCAGTTTAGGGCAGAAAGAGACCCAGTACTTC. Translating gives CASSLGQKETQYF.

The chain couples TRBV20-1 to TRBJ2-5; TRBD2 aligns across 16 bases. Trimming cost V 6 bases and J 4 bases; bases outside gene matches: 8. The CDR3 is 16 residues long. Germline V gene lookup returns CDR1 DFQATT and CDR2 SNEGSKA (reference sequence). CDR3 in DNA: TGCAGTGCCACCGGGACTAGCGGGAGGGCCGGAGAGACCCAGTACTTC. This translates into CSATGTSGRAGETQYF.